This T cell receptor (beta chain) was identified in a study of identical twins. A single record per CDR3 protein comes from TCRdb applying MiXCR to the 5' RACE reads. The sample contains fewer than 900,000 distinct CDR3 sequences, roughly 20% of which appear only once. Per the germline V gene, CDR1 is LGHDT and CDR2 is YNNKEL (reference sequence). The CDR3 loop spans 15 amino acids. After removal of 4 bases from V and 5 bases from J, the junction contained 5 bases not matched to a gene. These records were also assigned to another study, of T cells expressing NK-cell markers.

The sequenced sample was PBMCs. This TCR was recovered from a woman aged 18 to 35 in good health. This chain links TRBV3-1 with TRBJ1-4; 9 bases align to TRBD1. The CDR3 region is CASSPAGQGNEKLFF. CDR3 bases: TGTGCCAGCAGCCCAGCCGGACAGGGGAATGAAAAACTGTTTTTT.